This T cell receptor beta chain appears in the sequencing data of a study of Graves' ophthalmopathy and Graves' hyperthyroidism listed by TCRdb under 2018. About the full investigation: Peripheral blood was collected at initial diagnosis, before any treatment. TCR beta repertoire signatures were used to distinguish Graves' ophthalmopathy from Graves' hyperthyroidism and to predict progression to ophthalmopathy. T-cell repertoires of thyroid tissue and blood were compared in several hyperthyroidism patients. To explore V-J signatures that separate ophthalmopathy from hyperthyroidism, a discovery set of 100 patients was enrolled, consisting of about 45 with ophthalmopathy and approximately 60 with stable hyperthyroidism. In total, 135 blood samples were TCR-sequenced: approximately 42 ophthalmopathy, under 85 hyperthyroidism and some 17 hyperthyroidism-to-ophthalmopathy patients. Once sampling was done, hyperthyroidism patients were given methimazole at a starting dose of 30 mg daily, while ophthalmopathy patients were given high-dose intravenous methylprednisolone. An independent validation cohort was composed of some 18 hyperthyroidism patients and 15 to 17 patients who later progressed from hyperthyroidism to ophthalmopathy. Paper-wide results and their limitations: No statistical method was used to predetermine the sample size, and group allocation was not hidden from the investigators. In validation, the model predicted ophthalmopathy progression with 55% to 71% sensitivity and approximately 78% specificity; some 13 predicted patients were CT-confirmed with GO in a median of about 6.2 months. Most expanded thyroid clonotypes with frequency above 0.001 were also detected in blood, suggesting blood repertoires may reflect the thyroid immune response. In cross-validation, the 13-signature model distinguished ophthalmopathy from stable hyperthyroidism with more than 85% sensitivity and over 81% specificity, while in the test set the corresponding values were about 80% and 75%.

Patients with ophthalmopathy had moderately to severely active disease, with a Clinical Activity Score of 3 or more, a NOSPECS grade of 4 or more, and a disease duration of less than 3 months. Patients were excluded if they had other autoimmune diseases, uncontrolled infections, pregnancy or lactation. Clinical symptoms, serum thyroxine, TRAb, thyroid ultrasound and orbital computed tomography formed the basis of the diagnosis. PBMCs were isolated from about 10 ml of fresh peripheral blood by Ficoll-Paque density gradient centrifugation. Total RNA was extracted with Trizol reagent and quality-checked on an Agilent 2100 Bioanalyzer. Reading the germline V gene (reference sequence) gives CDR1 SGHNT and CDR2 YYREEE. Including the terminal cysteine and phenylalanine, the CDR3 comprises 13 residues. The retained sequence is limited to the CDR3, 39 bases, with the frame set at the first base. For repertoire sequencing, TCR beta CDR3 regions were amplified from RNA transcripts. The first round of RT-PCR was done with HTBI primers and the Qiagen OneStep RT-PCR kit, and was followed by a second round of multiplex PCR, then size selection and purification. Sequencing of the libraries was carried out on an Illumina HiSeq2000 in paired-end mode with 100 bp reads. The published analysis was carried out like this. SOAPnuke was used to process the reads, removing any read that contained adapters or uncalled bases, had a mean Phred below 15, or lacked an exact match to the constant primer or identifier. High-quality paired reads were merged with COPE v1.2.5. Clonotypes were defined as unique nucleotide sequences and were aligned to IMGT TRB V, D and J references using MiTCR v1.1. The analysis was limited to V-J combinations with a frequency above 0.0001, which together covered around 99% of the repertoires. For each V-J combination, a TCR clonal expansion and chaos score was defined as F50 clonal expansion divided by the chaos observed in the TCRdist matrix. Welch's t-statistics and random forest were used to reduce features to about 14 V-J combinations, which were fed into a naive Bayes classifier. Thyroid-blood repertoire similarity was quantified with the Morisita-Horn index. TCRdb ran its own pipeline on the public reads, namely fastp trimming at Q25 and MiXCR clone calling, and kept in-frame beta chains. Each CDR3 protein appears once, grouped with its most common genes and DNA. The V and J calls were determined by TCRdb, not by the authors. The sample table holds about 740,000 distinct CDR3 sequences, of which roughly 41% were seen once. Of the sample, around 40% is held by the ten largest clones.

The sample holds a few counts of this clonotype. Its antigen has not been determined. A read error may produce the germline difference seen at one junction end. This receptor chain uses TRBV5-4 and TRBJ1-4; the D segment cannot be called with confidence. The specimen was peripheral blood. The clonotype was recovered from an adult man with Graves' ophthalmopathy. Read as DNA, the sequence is TGTGCCGGCAGCAGCCGCGCGGGTGAAAAACTGTTTTTT. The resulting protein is CAGSSRAGEKLFF.